The present T cell receptor (beta chain) was sequenced within a study of brain T cells in children with intractable seizures. Here immunoSEQ multiplex PCR was the method, and the copy in TCRdb shows in-frame clones only, minus some. The sample records around 80,000 clones, approximately 90% being singletons. This TCR came from a girl aged 2-10 years with Rasmussen encephalitis and intractable seizures. Material: peripheral blood, obtained at surgery.

CDR3 sequence (DNA): TGTGCCAGCAGCTTAGGGACTAGCGGGAGTAGGGTGGAGCAGTTCTTC. It yields the protein CASSLGTSGSRVEQFF. V and J are TRBV7-8 and TRBJ2-1, with TRBD2 matching over 13 bases. Germline values: CDR1 SGHVS, CDR2 FQNEAQ. The CDR3 is made up of 16 amino acids. V lost 1 base and J lost 10; bases outside the gene matches: 7.